The 31 T cell receptor beta chains below come from one sample, sequenced in a study of siplizumab effects on memory and regulatory T cells. Assay: immunoSEQ multiplex PCR; the TCRdb copy retains only in-frame clones and omits some. The repertoire includes roughly 92,000 clones, roughly 94% of them detected once, and roughly 1.3% sits in the top ten. The sample taken for sequencing was non-Treg CD4+ T cells sorted from blood. The receptors derive from a human donor in good health.

V gene TRBV6-5 combines with J gene TRBJ1-1, with no clear D. Trimming removed 6 bases from V and 0 bases from J, with 11 bases in between. The CDR3 loop spans 14 amino acids. Per the germline V gene, CDR1 is MNHEY and CDR2 is SVGAGI. CDR3: CASRSPNMNTEAFF. The CDR3 DNA is TGTGCCAGCAGATCACCTAACATGAACACTGAAGCTTTCTTT.

This chain uses TRBV14 with TRBJ2-5, with D unresolved. In germline, CDR1 is SGHDN, CDR2 FVKESK. CDR3 size: 16 residues. The V end was cut by 1 base, the J end by 5 bases, with 17 bases between. The CDR3 sequence is CASSQGLPAMRETQYF. DNA for the CDR3: TGTGCCAGCAGCCAAGGCTTGCCGGCCATGAGGGAGACCCAGTACTTC.

V usage is TRBV10-3 and J usage is TRBJ2-7; 7 nucleotides line up with TRBD1. J gave up 3 bases and V 8 bases, and 10 bases lay outside the gene matches. The CDR3 has 14 amino acids. The germline gives CDR1 ENHRY, CDR2 SYGVKD. The CDR3 nucleotides are TGTGCCATCGGCCCGACAGGGTCCAGCTACGAGCAGTACTTC. Translating it yields CAIGPTGSSYEQYF.

The chain employs TRBV30 and TRBJ1-1; D gene ambiguous. V gave up 8 bases and J gave up 5 bases, with 18 bases separating them. The CDR3 sequence is 13 residues long. Looked up from germline, CDR1 is GTSNPN and CDR2 is SVGIG (reference sequence). The CDR3 DNA follows: TGTGCCATCGACCGGACGGGGTATACTGAAGCTTTCTTT. Translation gives CAIDRTGYTEAFF.

V and J are TRBV11-3 and TRBJ2-3; TRBD2 aligns across 13 bases. Germline V CDR1 and CDR2: SGHNT, YENEEA. With 3 bases clipped from V and 8 bases from J, the junction kept 11 bases outside the gene matches. This CDR3 region has 17 residues. The CDR3 here is CASSFSGTSGIQGTQYF. The CDR3 DNA reads TGTGCCAGCAGCTTCTCTGGGACTAGCGGGATTCAGGGTACGCAGTATTTT.

This clone has a single count. The chain joins TRBV6-7 to TRBJ1-2; D gene uncertain. TRBV6-7 carries the ORF label, with uncertain function. Trimming took 5 bases from V and 3 from J, leaving 10 bases between them. The CDR3 loop spans 13 amino acids. The CDR3 DNA sequence: TGTGCCAGCAGTCAGACATACTACTATGGCTACACCTTC. As protein: CASSQTYYYGYTF.

The gene calls are TRBV19 and TRBJ1-5; D might be TRBD1 (6 bases). This CDR3 is 13 amino acids long. Germline V lookup: CDR1 LNHDA, CDR2 SQIVND (reference sequence). Trimming removed 5 bases at V and 3 bases at J, with 8 bases between. CDR3 coding DNA: TGTGCCAGTAGTGGACAGTTCAATCAGCCCCAGCATTTT. It codes for CASSGQFNQPQHF.

The chain uses TRBV14 and TRBJ2-7; 12 bases are a match to TRBD2. In germline, CDR1 is SGHDN, CDR2 FVKESK. J gave up 0 bases and V 4 bases, and 7 bases lay outside the gene matches. The CDR3 is made up of 17 amino acids. The CDR3 DNA reads as TGTGCCAGCAGCCGCGGGACTAGCGGGTCCTACTCCTACGAGCAGTACTTC. Translation: CASSRGTSGSYSYEQYF. The full variable domain, completed using reference TRBV14 and TRBJ2-7, is EAGVTQFPSHSVIEKGQTVTLRCDPISGHDNLYWYRRVMGKEIKFLLHFVKESKQDESGMPNNRFLAERTGGTYSTLKVQPAELEDSGVYFCASSRGTSGSYSYEQYFGPGTRLTVT.

This rearrangement joins TRBV29-1 to TRBJ2-7; 9 positions agree with TRBD1. The CDR3 has 14 amino acids. Germline-derived CDR1 and CDR2 are SQVTM and ANQGSEA. V trimming: 6 bases; J trimming: 3 bases; junction bases outside the gene matches: 9. CDR3 DNA sequence: TGCAGCGTCGCTCCGGGACAGGGCCACTACGAGCAGTACTTC. This encodes CSVAPGQGHYEQYF.

This rearrangement joins TRBV25-1 to TRBJ2-3; unclear D gene. V was trimmed by 1 base and J by 3 bases, leaving 8 bases between them. There are 14 residues in the CDR3. The germline gives CDR1 MGHDK, CDR2 SYGVNS. In nucleotides, the CDR3 is TGTGCCAGCAGTGAATGGAAGGGAACAGATACGCAGTATTTT. It yields the protein CASSEWKGTDTQYF.

The chain employs TRBV2 and TRBJ2-3; perhaps D is TRBD1 or TRBD2 (5 bases each). Germline CDR1 and CDR2: SNHLY and FYNNEI. Trimming cost V 8 bases and J 5 bases, with 11 bases left between them. CDR3 length: 12 residues. In nucleotides, the CDR3 is TGTGCCAGCTCCGGGACGAAAGATACGCAGTATTTT. As protein: CASSGTKDTQYF.

The genes are TRBV5-4 and TRBJ2-6; D uncertain. This CDR3 is 16 amino acids long. V was clipped by 0 bases and J by 2 bases, with 9 bases between them. Germline V lookup: CDR1 SGHNT, CDR2 YYREEE (reference sequence). As DNA, the CDR3 is TGTGCCAGCAGCTTGGGGCCAGAGACTGGGGCCAACGTCCTGACTTTC. This translates into CASSLGPETGANVLTF.

V and J are TRBV30 and TRBJ1-2; 7 nucleotides line up with TRBD1. V lost 3 bases, J lost 0 bases, and 10 bases stayed unmatched. The CDR3 length is 16 residues. Germline values: CDR1 GTSNPN, CDR2 SVGIG (reference sequence). CDR3 nucleotide sequence: TGTGCCTGGAGGCGACAGGGAACCAAATCTAACTATGGCTACACCTTC. Translation gives CAWRRQGTKSNYGYTF.

The chain is built from TRBV19 and TRBJ1-5, with D possibly matching TRBD1 (5 bases). V was clipped by 5 bases and J by 4 bases, with 9 bases between them. CDR3 length: 13 residues. Germline values: CDR1 LNHDA, CDR2 SQIVND (reference sequence). CDR3 sequence reads: CASSPRANQPQHF. Written as DNA, the CDR3 is TGTGCCAGTAGTCCCAGGGCTAATCAGCCCCAGCATTTT. Together with reference TRBV19 and TRBJ1-5, the CDR3 gives the full variable domain: DGGITQSPKYLFRKEGQNVTLSCEQNLNHDAMYWYRQDPGQGLRLIYYSQIVNDFQKGDIAEGYSVSREKKESFPLTVTSAQKNPTAFYLCASSPRANQPQHFGDGTRLSIL.

The chain is built from TRBV9 and TRBJ2-7, with 7 bases aligning to TRBD1. Germline CDR1 is SGDLS and CDR2 is YYNGEE. This CDR3 region has 19 residues. J lost 3 bases, V lost 1 base, and 19 bases had no gene match. The chain's CDR3 is CASSVKTGFRVSFYYEQYF. CDR3 bases: TGTGCCAGCAGCGTAAAGACAGGGTTCCGTGTCTCCTTCTACTACGAGCAGTACTTC.

The rearrangement joins TRBV2 to TRBJ2-2, with a possible D match to TRBD2 (6 bases). Trimming shortened V by 7 bases and J by 7 bases, and 16 bases separated the two germline ends. Germline CDR1 reads SNHLY; CDR2 reads FYNNEI. The CDR3 runs to 14 residues. CDR3 coding DNA: TGTGCCAGCATAGTGCGGGAAAGGGACGGGGAGCTGTTTTTT. Its protein product is CASIVRERDGELFF.

The chain is built from TRBV6-1 and TRBJ1-4; D is uncertain. Germline CDR1 reads MNHNS; CDR2 reads SASEGT. V dropped 1 base and J dropped 7 bases, with 7 bases sitting between them. This CDR3 is built from 13 residues. The CDR3 protein is CASSEGFGEKLFF. CDR3 DNA: TGTGCCAGCAGTGAAGGATTCGGTGAAAAACTGTTTTTT.

The genes are TRBV19 and TRBJ1-2; D unclear. This CDR3 region has 10 residues. With 8 bases removed from V and 8 bases from J, the gap between germline ends came to 9 bases. Germline CDR1 reads LNHDA; CDR2 reads SQIVND (reference sequence). The DNA of the CDR3 is TGTGCCAGTGGCCCGGGGGGCTACACCTTC. It yields the protein CASGPGGYTF.

The chain links TRBV11-2 to TRBJ1-6; D gene ambiguous. The CDR3 is 14 residues long. With 3 bases removed from V and 0 bases from J, the gap between germline ends came to 3 bases. Germline loops: CDR1 SGHAT, CDR2 FQNNGV. The CDR3 sequence is CASSFSSYNSPLHF. Written as DNA, the CDR3 is TGTGCCAGCAGCTTCAGCTCCTATAATTCACCCCTCCACTTT.

The chain is built from TRBV19 and TRBJ2-7; 7 positions agree with TRBD1. Germline V gene data show CDR1 as LNHDA and CDR2 as SQIVND (reference sequence). V dropped 8 bases and J dropped 3; count of bases not matched to a gene: 16. The CDR3 runs 16 residues. CDR3 region: CASPGPQGPPLYEQYF. In nucleotides, the CDR3 is TGTGCCAGTCCCGGGCCACAGGGGCCGCCCCTCTACGAGCAGTACTTC.

The chain links TRBV28 to TRBJ1-3; 9 bases match TRBD1. The CDR3 has 14 amino acids. The germline V gene encodes CDR1 MDHEN and CDR2 SYDVKM. After removal of 7 bases from V and 7 bases from J, the junction contained 8 bases not matched to a gene. The CDR3 sequence: CASIRDRARNTIYF. The CDR3 nucleotides are TGTGCCAGCATTAGGGACAGGGCCCGCAACACCATATATTTT.

V is TRBV25-1 and J is TRBJ1-4; D is perhaps TRBD1 (6 bases). V gave up 0 bases and J gave up 6 bases, with 14 bases separating them. The CDR3 has 16 residues. Germline CDR1 is MGHDK and CDR2 is SYGVNS. DNA for the CDR3: TGTGCCAGCAGTGAATATCGAGGGGGTATTGATGAAAAACTGTTTTTT. Its protein product is CASSEYRGGIDEKLFF. The variable domain in full, completed from reference TRBV25-1 and TRBJ1-4, reads EADIYQTPRYLVIGTGKKITLECSQTMGHDKMYWYQQDPGMELHLIHYSYGVNSTEKGDLSSESTVSRIRTEHFPLTLESARPSHTSQYLCASSEYRGGIDEKLFFGSGTQLSVL.

V usage is TRBV28 and J usage is TRBJ2-7; 9 bases align to TRBD2. There are 15 residues in the CDR3. The ends lost 4 bases at V and 2 bases at J; junction bases unmatched: 6. The V gene's germline CDR1 is MDHEN and CDR2 SYDVKM. In DNA, the CDR3 is TGTGCCAGCAGTTCCAGCGGGAGGCCCACCTACGAGCAGTACTTC. Protein: CASSSSGRPTYEQYF.

The chain combines TRBV7-9 with TRBJ2-2, with TRBD1 matching over 10 bases. CDR1 SEHNR and CDR2 FQNEAQ come from the germline V gene (reference sequence). CDR3 length: 15 residues. The V gene end was trimmed by 5 bases and the J gene end by 6 bases; junction bases not matched to a gene: 6. DNA for the CDR3: TGTGCCAGCAGCCGGGACAGGGGAATGCCCGGGGAGCTGTTTTTT. Its protein is CASSRDRGMPGELFF.

The J gene is TRBJ2-5, the V gene TRBV7-7; no reliable D call. Trimming pared 1 base from V and 5 bases from J, leaving 2 bases between. The CDR3 spans 11 residues. Germline V CDR1 and CDR2: SSHAT, FNYEAQ (reference sequence). This chain's CDR3 is CASSLDETQYF. The CDR3 coding sequence is TGTGCCAGCAGCTTAGATGAGACCCAGTACTTC.

V usage is TRBV11-3 and J usage is TRBJ2-3, with TRBD2 matching over 10 bases. Germline V gene sequence: CDR1 SGHNT, CDR2 YENEEA. The CDR3 consists of 16 residues. With V trimmed by 5 bases and J by 1 base, 6 bases remained unmatched. As DNA, the CDR3 is TGTGCCAGCAGCCTAGGAGCGGGAGGGCGCACAGATACGCAGTATTTT. Protein product: CASSLGAGGRTDTQYF. The whole variable domain, remainder taken from reference TRBV11-3 and TRBJ2-3, is EAGVVQSPRYKIIEKKQPVAFWCNPISGHNTLYWYLQNLGQGPELLIRYENEEAVDDSQLPKDRFSAERLKGVDSTLKIQPAELGDSAVYLCASSLGAGGRTDTQYFGPGTRLTVL.

The chain uses TRBV5-4 and TRBJ2-1, with 7 bases lining up with TRBD1. The CDR3 loop spans 14 amino acids. Germline trimming cut 4 bases from V and 6 bases from J; bases unmatched to any gene: 7. The germline CDR1 and CDR2 sequences are SGHNT and YYREEE (reference sequence). CDR3 bases: TGTGCCAGCAGCGGCCGGGACAGAGTCAATGAGCAGTTCTTC. It yields the protein CASSGRDRVNEQFF.

The V gene is TRBV7-8, the J gene TRBJ2-3; D unresolved. In germline, CDR1 is SGHVS, CDR2 FQNEAQ. The length of the CDR3 is 12 residues. Trimming stripped 6 bases from V and 1 base from J, with 5 bases between. The CDR3 here is CASRPGTDTQYF. The CDR3 bases are TGTGCCAGCAGACCGGGCACAGATACGCAGTATTTT.

This chain links TRBV5-4 with TRBJ2-7; no clear D gene. Between the trimmed V and J ends, which lost 6 bases and 3 bases, there was a span of 10 bases. The length of the CDR3 is 12 residues. CDR1 SGHNT and CDR2 YYREEE come from the germline V gene (reference sequence). This CDR3 is CASKRICYEQYF. CDR3 bases: TGTGCCAGCAAACGGATTTGCTACGAGCAGTACTTC.

V usage is TRBV28 and J usage is TRBJ2-5; D not resolved. V was clipped by 3 bases and J by 7 bases, with 12 bases between them. Per germline, CDR1 MDHEN and CDR2 SYDVKM. The CDR3 extends over 13 amino acids. This CDR3 reads CASSFSGMATQYF. The CDR3 DNA is TGTGCCAGCAGTTTTTCAGGAATGGCGACCCAGTACTTC. Full variable domain (missing parts from reference TRBV28 and TRBJ2-5): DVKVTQSSRYLVKRTGEKVFLECVQDMDHENMFWYRQDPGLGLRLIYFSYDVKMKEKGDIPEGYSVSREKKERFSLILESASTNQTSMYLCASSFSGMATQYFGPGTRLLVL.

V and J are TRBV5-6 and TRBJ1-4; D not certain. The CDR3 runs to 15 residues. The germline V gene encodes CDR1 SGHDT and CDR2 YYEEEE. V was pared by 5 bases and J by 0 bases, with 11 bases between. CDR3 loop: CASSPGFTTNEKLFF. Written as DNA, the CDR3 is TGTGCCAGCAGTCCCGGGTTTACAACTAATGAAAAACTGTTTTTT.